The 24 T cell receptor beta chains below were found in one sample sequenced in a study of sequential checkpoint blockade in melanoma. Described treatment: randomized to nivolumab then ipilimumab (arm A) or the reverse (arm B). Sequencing used immunoSEQ multiplex PCR; TCRdb keeps in-frame clones, though not all of them. There are around 7,000 clones in the sample; about 80% occur only once, and approximately 7.8% lies in the top ten. The material was CD8+ T cells sorted from blood (inferred from file names), obtained from a patient given nivolumab and ipilimumab in sequence. The receptors shown here come from a human donor with melanoma.

The rearrangement uses TRBV2 and TRBJ2-7; D may be TRBD2 (5 bases). The CDR3 extends over 15 amino acids. V shed 7 bases and J shed 0 bases, with 16 bases lying between them. Per the germline V gene, CDR1 is SNHLY and CDR2 is FYNNEI. The CDR3 DNA follows: TGTGCCAGCAACATCCTAGCTAGGAGCTCCTACGAGCAGTACTTC. Encoded protein: CASNILARSSYEQYF.

This clone occurred once. This same CDR3 is encoded by further DNA sequences in the sample. The chain carries TRBV5-5 and TRBJ2-5; 9 bases map to TRBD1. After removal of 4 bases from V and 5 bases from J, the junction contained 6 bases not matched to a gene. The CDR3 runs 14 residues. From germline, CDR1 is SGHKS and CDR2 YYEKEE (reference sequence). The DNA for the CDR3 is TGTGCCAGCAGCGGCACAGGGGGCGGGGAGACCCAGTACTTC. Residues: CASSGTGGGETQYF.

There are a few counts of this clone. The rearrangement joins TRBV6-5 to TRBJ1-4; 8 nucleotides agree with TRBD1. Trimming at V came to 7 bases and at J to 8 bases, leaving 6 bases not matched to a gene. In germline, CDR1 is MNHEY, CDR2 SVGAGI. The length of the CDR3 is 13 residues. The CDR3: CASTGTGEEKLFF. The CDR3 DNA reads as TGTGCCAGCACCGGGACAGGAGAAGAAAAACTGTTTTTT.

The V and J genes are TRBV7-1 and TRBJ2-7; D is possibly TRBD2 (5 bases). TRBV7-1 is an ORF, and what it does is uncertain. The CDR3 is made up of 15 amino acids. V was shortened by 4 bases and J by 3 bases, with 16 bases between the two germline ends. The CDR3 region has the DNA TGTGCCAGCAGCTTAGAGGGCTCGCCCCTCTACGAGCAGTACTTC. Translation gives CASSLEGSPLYEQYF.

A few counts support this clone. The rearrangement joins TRBV5-1 to TRBJ2-7, with 8 bases that match TRBD1. V lost 0 bases, J lost 5 bases, and 4 bases stayed unmatched. The CDR3 is 14 residues long. Germline assignment: CDR1 SGHRS and CDR2 YFSETQ. CDR3 protein: CASSLGTGFNEQYF. In DNA form, the CDR3 reads TGCGCCAGCAGCTTGGGGACAGGGTTTAACGAGCAGTACTTC.

There are a few counts of this clone. The chain has TRBV4-1 and TRBJ2-1; TRBD1 is a possible D gene (7 bases). This CDR3 region has 15 residues. Trimming took 1 base from V and 2 from J, leaving 9 bases between them. CDR1 MGHRA and CDR2 YSYEKL come from the germline V gene. The CDR3 sequence is CASSQARGAYNEQFF. CDR3 nucleotide sequence: TGCGCCAGCAGCCAAGCCAGGGGGGCCTACAATGAGCAGTTCTTC.

The rearrangement uses TRBV5-1 and TRBJ2-5; TRBD2 matches 10 bases. Trimming removed 0 bases from V and 0 bases from J; junction bases left unmatched: 5. Germline assignment: CDR1 SGHRS and CDR2 YFSETQ. The CDR3 extends over 17 amino acids. The CDR3 sequence: CASSLVFGTSDQETQYF. The CDR3 region has the DNA TGCGCCAGCAGCTTGGTATTCGGGACTAGCGACCAAGAGACCCAGTACTTC.

This chain joins TRBV6-1 and TRBJ1-1; 8 bases fit TRBD1. V gave up 1 base and J gave up 4 bases; unmatched junction bases: 8. This CDR3 is built from 16 residues. CDR1 is MNHNS, CDR2 SASEGT, per germline. CDR3 region: CASSEGQGPLGTEAFF. CDR3 DNA sequence: TGTGCCAGCAGTGAAGGACAGGGGCCCCTTGGCACTGAAGCTTTCTTT.

V gene TRBV19 combines with J gene TRBJ1-5; D may be TRBD1 (6 bases). Trimming removed 0 bases from V and 2 bases from J, with 11 bases in between. This CDR3 has 16 amino acids. Germline loops: CDR1 LNHDA, CDR2 SQIVND (reference sequence). CDR3 region: CASSIEAQGGNQPQHF. CDR3 in DNA: TGTGCCAGTAGTATAGAAGCACAGGGCGGCAATCAGCCCCAGCATTTT.

The V gene is TRBV6-1, the J gene TRBJ2-1, with 7 bases fitting TRBD1. J gave up 8 bases and V 4 bases, and 5 bases lay outside the gene matches. Per the germline V gene, CDR1 is MNHNS and CDR2 is SASEGT. The CDR3 runs to 13 residues. Written as DNA, the CDR3 is TGTGCCAGCAGTGGGGGGACAGCTTATGAGCAGTTCTTC. Translating it yields CASSGGTAYEQFF.

This clone was observed once. J is TRBJ2-2 and V is TRBV28, with 10 nucleotides matching TRBD2. Germline CDR1 MDHEN, CDR2 SYDVKM. V lost 4 bases to trimming and J lost 3 bases; unmatched junction nucleotides: 5. The CDR3 contains 16 residues. CDR3 protein: CASSWGLARDTGELFF. The CDR3 DNA is TGTGCCAGCAGTTGGGGACTAGCGCGAGACACCGGGGAGCTGTTTTTT. Looking up the rest from reference TRBV28 and TRBJ2-2 gives the full variable domain: DVKVTQSSRYLVKRTGEKVFLECVQDMDHENMFWYRQDPGLGLRLIYFSYDVKMKEKGDIPEGYSVSREKKERFSLILESASTNQTSMYLCASSWGLARDTGELFFGEGSRLTVL.

The V call is TRBV4-2, the J call TRBJ2-4; D call uncertain. Between the trimmed V and J ends, which lost 1 base and 6 bases, there was a span of 16 bases. The CDR3 has 16 residues. Germline CDR1 and CDR2: LGHNA and YNFKEQ. CDR3 in amino acids: CASSQGVSIPINIQYF. CDR3 DNA sequence: TGTGCCAGCAGCCAAGGGGTTAGCATCCCAATAAACATTCAGTACTTC.

CDR3 sequence (DNA): TGTGCCAGCAGCTTGGGACGGAGTCAAGACGAGCAGTACTTC. Translation gives CASSLGRSQDEQYF. V gene TRBV5-4 combines with J gene TRBJ2-7; D unclear. The CDR3 extends over 14 amino acids. Germline loops: CDR1 SGHNT, CDR2 YYREEE (reference sequence). Trimming left V 0 bases short and J 5 bases short, with 12 bases between.

Concerning this clone: A junction end diverges from the germline sequence, so it may reflect a read error. This chain connects TRBV7-9 to TRBJ1-6; 8 positions match TRBD1. The CDR3 totals 13 residues. Looked up from germline, CDR1 is SEHNR and CDR2 is FQNEAQ (reference sequence). CDR3 nucleotides: TGTGCCAGCAGCTCGGACGAGGACAGGGTACAAGACTTT. As protein: CASSSDEDRVQDF.

V and J are TRBV15 and TRBJ2-2; 7 bases line up with TRBD1. V trimming: 3 bases; J trimming: 2 bases; junction bases outside the gene matches: 15. The germline V gene encodes CDR1 LNHNV and CDR2 YYDKDF (reference sequence). The CDR3 spans 19 residues. The CDR3, as DNA: TGTGCCACCAGCAGCCACGGACAGGAGATGGTAATTAACACCGGGGAGCTGTTTTTT. Amino acid sequence: CATSSHGQEMVINTGELFF.

Only one count was recorded for this clone. The rearrangement uses TRBV18 and TRBJ2-3, with D perhaps TRBD1 (6 bases). CDR3 size: 14 residues. CDR1 and CDR2 (germline): KGHSH, LQKENI. V gave up 3 bases and J gave up 0 bases, with 7 bases separating them. The CDR3 here is CASSPGHSTDTQYF. CDR3 coding DNA: TGTGCCAGCTCACCGGGACACAGCACAGATACGCAGTATTTT.

About this clone: Within the sample, other DNA sequences also encode this same CDR3. The CDR3 loop is CASSVGDNEQFF. The CDR3, as DNA: TGTGCCAGCAGCGTAGGAGACAATGAGCAGTTCTTC. The chain links TRBV9 to TRBJ2-1; the D is unclear. The CDR3 is 12 amino acids. Germline CDR1 reads SGDLS; CDR2 reads YYNGEE. With 0 bases removed from V and 5 bases from J, the gap between germline ends came to 3 bases.

The chain recombines TRBV6-1 with TRBJ2-7, with 7 bases fitting TRBD1. The germline V gene has CDR1 MNHNS and CDR2 SASEGT. The V segment lost 2 bases and the J segment 3 bases; nucleotides outside the gene matches: 13. The CDR3 is made up of 17 amino acids. The CDR3 DNA follows: TGTGCCAGCAGTGAATCTTTTCTGCCGGGACAGAGCTACGAGCAGTACTTC. Translated, it gives CASSESFLPGQSYEQYF.

This clone was found a few times. V is TRBV5-8 and J is TRBJ2-7; D not resolved. CDR3 size: 13 residues. V was shortened by 0 bases and J by 0 bases, with 4 bases between the two germline ends. Germline V gene data show CDR1 as SGHTS and CDR2 as YDEGEE. The CDR3 region has the DNA TGTGCCAGCAGCTTGGTCTACTCCTACGAGCAGTACTTC. Amino acid sequence: CASSLVYSYEQYF. Full variable domain (outside the CDR3, taken from reference TRBV5-8 and TRBJ2-7): EAGVTQSPTHLIKTRGQQATLRCSPISGHTSVYWYQQALGLGLQFLLWYDEGEERNRGNFPPRFSGRQFPNYSSELNVNALELEDSALYLCASSLVYSYEQYFGPGTRLTVT.

V usage is TRBV19 and J usage is TRBJ2-1; D remains unclear. The length of the CDR3 is 15 residues. The germline CDR1 and CDR2 sequences are LNHDA and SQIVND (reference sequence). Trimming removed 3 bases at V and 4 bases at J, with 13 bases between. The CDR3 loop is CASSMELSIYNEQFF. CDR3 sequence (DNA): TGTGCCAGTAGTATGGAGCTGAGCATTTACAATGAGCAGTTCTTC.

This chain uses TRBV19 with TRBJ1-1, with D perhaps matching TRBD1 (6 bases). V lost 9 bases to trimming and J lost 0 bases, with 32 bases between them. Germline V lookup: CDR1 LNHDA, CDR2 SQIVND (reference sequence). The CDR3 is made up of 20 amino acids. The CDR3 region is CASRPAKIDLKQGMNTEAFF. Written as DNA, the CDR3 is TGTGCCAGCCGACCGGCCAAAATAGACCTGAAACAGGGCATGAACACTGAAGCTTTCTTT. The variable domain in full, with the rest retrieved from reference TRBV19 and TRBJ1-1, is DGGITQSPKYLFRKEGQNVTLSCEQNLNHDAMYWYRQDPGQGLRLIYYSQIVNDFQKGDIAEGYSVSREKKESFPLTVTSAQKNPTAFYLCASRPAKIDLKQGMNTEAFFGQGTRLTVV.

CDR3 protein: CASGTGRETQYF. As DNA, the CDR3 is TGTGCCAGTGGGACAGGGCGGGAGACCCAGTACTTC. The rearrangement uses TRBV7-9 and TRBJ2-5, with TRBD1 matching over 9 bases. CDR3 length equals 12 residues. Germline V gene data show CDR1 as SEHNR and CDR2 as FQNEAQ (reference sequence). Unmatched junction bases numbered 4, after V lost 9 bases and J lost 5 bases.

This sequence joins TRBV11-2 and TRBJ2-7; TRBD1 matches 7 bases. There are 13 residues in the CDR3. Germline trimming cut 5 bases from V and 1 base from J; bases unmatched to any gene: 2. Germline V gene lookup returns CDR1 SGHAT and CDR2 FQNNGV. CDR3 protein: CASSRDSSYEQYF. CDR3 coding DNA: TGTGCCAGCAGCAGGGACAGTTCCTACGAGCAGTACTTC.

By share of the sample, this clone is large. This sample also contains other DNA sequences that code for the same CDR3. V usage is TRBV19 and J usage is TRBJ2-1; 8 nucleotides agree with TRBD2. The CDR3 runs to 15 residues. J lost 0 bases, V lost 6 bases, and 4 bases had no gene match. Looked up from germline, CDR1 is LNHDA and CDR2 is SQIVND (reference sequence). The CDR3 loop reads CASRLTSGSYNEQFF. CDR3 sequence (DNA): TGTGCCAGTAGACTTACTAGCGGCTCCTACAATGAGCAGTTCTTC.